This is a list of T cell receptor beta chains from one sample in a study of T-cell memory formation after mild COVID-19. TCRdb recomputed calls from the 5' RACE reads with MiXCR, one row per CDR3 protein. The sample contains 400,000 or so distinct CDR3 sequences, about 20% of which appear only once. The sequencing sample was made of PBMCs or a T cell subset sorted from them (not recorded which). These receptors all stem from an adult woman who had mild COVID-19 (a few samples of this study predate the infection). Cell type and time point are not known. Both conserved end residues are part of each CDR3. The D gene is left open where the match is weak. Expanded clones are given a class, and other clones once, few, many or no size at all.

clone_size	v_call	d_call	cdr3_length	j_call	cdr3_aa	cdr3_nt
-	TRBV20-1	-	13	TRBJ2-6	CSARKSGANVLTF	TGCAGTGCTAGAAAGTCTGGGGCCAACGTCCTGACTTTC
once	TRBV6-6	TRBD2	13	TRBJ2-5	CAAGLAGAETQYF	TGTGCCGCGGGACTAGCGGGAGCAGAGACCCAGTACTTC
-	TRBV29-1	-	13	TRBJ2-1	CSVDRVFDDEQFF	TGCAGCGTTGACAGGGTTTTTGATGATGAGCAGTTCTTC
few	TRBV7-2	TRBD2	15	TRBJ2-4	CASSPQGTSANIQYF	TGTGCCAGCAGCCCACAAGGGACTAGTGCAAACATTCAGTACTTC
-	TRBV12-3/TRBV12-4	-	15	TRBJ2-5	CASSFHLTDQETQYF	TGTGCCAGCAGTTTCCATCTGACAGACCAGGAGACCCAGTACTTC
few	TRBV20-1	TRBD2	16	TRBJ2-7	CSASPFSGRVSYEQYF	TGCAGTGCTAGCCCCTTTAGCGGGAGGGTCTCCTACGAGCAGTACTTC
few	TRBV20-1	-	13	TRBJ1-4	CSAMSPLGEKLFF	TGCAGTGCTATGAGTCCCCTGGGAGAAAAACTGTTTTTT
-	TRBV7-6	-	18	TRBJ2-3	CASSLAPTELSSTDTQYF	TGTGCCAGCAGCTTAGCCCCGACAGAGCTTTCTAGCACAGATACGCAGTATTTT
-	TRBV7-9	-	17	TRBJ1-4	CASSLAQSRDGNEKLFF	TGTGCCAGCAGCTTAGCTCAGTCCCGGGACGGGAATGAAAAACTGTTTTTT
-	TRBV5-1	TRBD2	17	TRBJ2-7	CASSGLAGRRSSYEQYF	TGCGCCAGCAGTGGACTAGCGGGGCGCCGCTCCTCCTACGAGCAGTACTTC
-	TRBV27	-	16	TRBJ1-6	CASSSWMSSYNSPLHF	TGTGCCAGCAGTTCTTGGATGAGCTCCTATAATTCACCCCTCCACTTT
many	TRBV29-1	-	13	TRBJ2-3	CSVAEGLGDTQYF	TGCAGCGTAGCAGAGGGCTTAGGAGATACGCAGTATTTT
-	TRBV2	TRBD2	17	TRBJ2-5	CASSQIAGGRGGETQYF	TGTGCCAGCAGTCAGATAGCGGGAGGTAGGGGCGGAGAGACCCAGTACTTC
many	TRBV6-5	-	14	TRBJ1-1	CASSSPGLNTEAFF	TGTGCCAGCAGTTCGCCAGGATTGAACACTGAAGCTTTCTTT
few	TRBV24-1	TRBD1	17	TRBJ1-2	CATSDSPGTGGQEGYTF	TGTGCCACCAGTGATTCGCCCGGGACAGGGGGCCAAGAAGGCTACACCTTC
few	TRBV9	TRBD2	15	TRBJ2-1	CASSISGSSHNEQFF	TGTGCCAGCAGCATTAGCGGGAGTTCCCACAATGAGCAGTTCTTC
-	TRBV6-4	-	15	TRBJ2-5	CASSDEWGAGETQYF	TGTGCCAGCAGTGATGAGTGGGGGGCGGGGGAGACCCAGTACTTC
-	TRBV29-1	-	13	TRBJ1-2	CSGYGMANYGYTF	TGCAGCGGATACGGCATGGCCAACTATGGCTACACCTTC
many	TRBV7-2	TRBD2	16	TRBJ2-5	CASSLGTSGFQETQYF	TGTGCCAGCAGCCTAGGGACTAGCGGATTCCAAGAGACCCAGTACTTC
-	TRBV29-1	-	12	TRBJ2-7	CSVEDGGYEQYF	TGCAGCGTTGAAGACGGCGGTTACGAGCAGTACTTC
few	TRBV20-1	-	14	TRBJ2-7	CSARDIAASYEQYF	TGCAGTGCTAGAGATATAGCGGCCTCCTACGAGCAGTACTTC
few	TRBV12-3/TRBV12-4	TRBD1	15	TRBJ2-7	CASSLSAGGFYEQYF	TGTGCCAGCAGTTTGTCGGCAGGGGGCTTCTACGAGCAGTACTTC
few	TRBV3-1	-	14	TRBJ2-7	CASSQDTVAREQYF	TGTGCCAGCAGCCAAGATACAGTCGCCCGCGAGCAGTACTTC
few	TRBV7-9	TRBD1	13	TRBJ1-1	CASSNQGATEAFF	TGTGCCAGCAGTAATCAGGGGGCCACTGAAGCTTTCTTT
-	TRBV7-9	TRBD1	15	TRBJ2-7	CASSSTGGQGYEQYF	TGTGCCAGCAGCTCCACTGGGGGACAGGGTTACGAGCAGTACTTC
-	TRBV5-1	-	15	TRBJ2-7	CASSLDGRGGEEQYF	TGCGCCAGCAGCTTGGACGGCAGGGGAGGCGAAGAGCAGTACTTC
-	TRBV12-3/TRBV12-4	-	14	TRBJ2-5	CASSPPGTGRTQYF	TGTGCCAGCAGTCCCCCCGGGACGGGAAGGACCCAGTACTTC
-	TRBV5-5	TRBD2	15	TRBJ2-2	CASSSLSGGAGELFF	TGTGCCAGCAGCTCTCTTAGCGGGGGGGCCGGGGAGCTGTTTTTT
-	TRBV27	-	14	TRBJ2-7	CASSLSILFREQYF	TGTGCCAGCAGTTTATCGATCTTGTTTCGCGAGCAGTACTTC
few	TRBV12-3/TRBV12-4	-	18	TRBJ2-6	CASSSSPSGLSGANVLTF	TGTGCCAGCAGCTCCTCTCCGTCGGGGCTCTCTGGGGCCAACGTCCTGACTTTC
few	TRBV6-2/TRBV6-3	-	13	TRBJ1-1	CASVQRGNTEAFF	TGTGCCAGCGTCCAACGGGGAAACACTGAAGCTTTCTTT
-	TRBV5-1	TRBD2	14	TRBJ2-1	CASSTAGGWDEQFF	TGCGCCAGCAGCACAGCGGGAGGGTGGGATGAGCAGTTCTTC
-	TRBV4-3	-	12	TRBJ2-1	CASSQDRREQFF	TGCGCCAGCAGCCAAGATCGTCGCGAGCAGTTCTTC
-	TRBV30	-	14	TRBJ1-5	CAWSGTTQGQPQHF	TGTGCCTGGAGCGGGACTACCCAGGGTCAGCCCCAGCATTTT
-	TRBV3-1	TRBD1	14	TRBJ2-7	CASSPGTAAYEQYF	TGTGCCAGCAGCCCCGGGACAGCCGCCTACGAGCAGTACTTC
-	TRBV24-1	-	14	TRBJ2-1	CATSDSHDINEQFF	TGTGCCACCAGTGATTCACATGATATTAATGAGCAGTTCTTC
-	TRBV15	-	14	TRBJ1-1	CATSRVADNTEAFF	TGTGCCACCAGCAGAGTTGCGGACAACACTGAAGCTTTCTTT
many	TRBV5-1	-	18	TRBJ2-2	CASSLGIASSLLPGELFF	TGCGCCAGCAGCTTGGGAATAGCCTCTAGTCTATTACCCGGGGAGCTGTTTTTT
few	TRBV5-5	-	16	TRBJ1-1	CASSRAGRLVNTEAFF	TGTGCCAGCAGCCGGGCGGGCCGATTAGTGAACACTGAAGCTTTCTTT
-	TRBV30	-	11	TRBJ1-3	CAWSVKNTIYF	TGTGCCTGGAGTGTAAAGAACACCATATATTTT
few	TRBV11-2	-	15	TRBJ2-5	CASSKGGAFGETQYF	TGTGCCAGCAGCAAGGGGGGAGCCTTCGGGGAGACCCAGTACTTC
-	TRBV7-7	-	13	TRBJ1-1	CASSYGPHTEAFF	TGTGCCAGCAGTTACGGCCCCCACACTGAAGCTTTCTTT
many	TRBV20-1	-	15	TRBJ2-7	CSASQGLGSSYEQYF	TGCAGTGCCTCCCAGGGACTGGGGAGCTCCTACGAGCAGTACTTC
few	TRBV30	-	12	TRBJ2-1	CAWSVRGGEQFF	TGTGCCTGGAGTGTAAGGGGGGGGGAGCAGTTCTTC
few	TRBV5-1	-	14	TRBJ1-1	CASSQGTMDTEAFF	TGCGCCAGCAGCCAGGGCACAATGGACACTGAAGCTTTCTTT
-	TRBV18	-	15	TRBJ1-4	CASSRGALANEKLFF	TGTGCCAGCTCACGGGGCGCGTTGGCTAATGAAAAACTGTTTTTT
many	TRBV3-1	-	15	TRBJ2-7	CASSPRLVLYYEQYF	TGTGCCAGCAGCCCGCGACTAGTACTATACTACGAGCAGTACTTC
-	TRBV6-1	-	14	TRBJ2-1	CASSPTRRSNEQFF	TGTGCCAGCAGTCCGACTAGACGGAGCAATGAGCAGTTCTTC
-	TRBV7-2	TRBD2	14	TRBJ2-7	CASSLAGGMYEQYF	TGTGCCAGCAGCTTAGCGGGAGGGATGTACGAGCAGTACTTC
-	TRBV29-1	-	15	TRBJ1-1	CSGTNFKAANTEAFF	TGCAGCGGAACCAACTTCAAGGCGGCGAACACTGAAGCTTTCTTT
-	TRBV5-4	-	14	TRBJ2-3	CASSSTRSTDTQYF	TGTGCCAGCAGCTCGACGCGTAGCACAGATACGCAGTATTTT
many	TRBV12-3/TRBV12-4	-	14	TRBJ2-7	CASSLASSTNEQYF	TGTGCCAGCAGTTTGGCGAGCAGTACCAACGAGCAGTACTTC
few	TRBV7-2	TRBD1	16	TRBJ2-5	CASSWDRVRGQETQYF	TGTGCCAGCAGCTGGGACAGGGTTCGTGGGCAAGAGACCCAGTACTTC